A selection of T cell receptor beta chains follows, all from one sample in a study of T cell responses to AZD1222 COVID-19 vaccine. Using immunoSEQ multiplex PCR, the repertoire was profiled, and TCRdb retains in-frame clones only, with some absent. The sample contains more than 70,000 clones, 80% to 90% of which appear only once. The sample consisted of peripheral blood, taken on day 0 of AZD1222 vaccination. The receptors stem from an adult in good health. Each CDR3 is given without its conserved first and last residue.

AISHTGSYT	TRBV10-3	TRBJ1-2	9
ASSLVQRIEAQY	TRBV5-1	TRBJ2-5	12
ASSYSIGGGTEAF	TRBV6-5	TRBJ1-1	13
ASRERDRGPGELF	TRBV2	TRBJ2-2	13
ASSSKHIAGQSTDTQY	TRBV28	TRBJ2-3	16
ASRSSGASYEQY	TRBV3-1/TRBV3-2	TRBJ2-7	12
ASSYPIGLAGVDTQY	TRBV28	TRBJ2-3	15
ASAAERNQPQH	TRBV19	TRBJ1-5	11
ASSLQPREDEKLF	TRBV5-1	TRBJ1-4	13
ASSLFPGRRDTEAF	TRBV7-2	TRBJ1-1	14
ASSLGQTVNYGYT	TRBV3-1/TRBV3-2	TRBJ1-2	13
ASSNYGYT	TRBV28	TRBJ1-2	8
ASTLGTGERSPLH	TRBV27	TRBJ1-6	13
ASSSRDRGF	TRBV7-9	TRBJ2-1	9
ASSSDKQETQY	TRBV18	TRBJ2-5	11
ASRRQGSDYGYT	TRBV2	TRBJ1-2	12
ASSSSWDGYSPLH	TRBV6-4	TRBJ1-6	13
ASEPGRGVYNEQF	TRBV5-4	TRBJ2-1	13